This T cell receptor (beta chain) stems from a study of cytomegalovirus exposure and HLA in healthy donors. The PCR used 60 Vbeta and 13 Jbeta primers. Repertoires were generated with immunoSEQ multiplex PCR, while TCRdb's copy carries only in-frame clones and drops some. The repertoire consists of some 250,000 clones, with more than 75% occurring once and the leading ten covering 5.4%. Trimming removed 0 bases at V and 8 bases at J, with 8 bases between. Germline CDR1 is LNHNV and CDR2 is YYDKDF (reference sequence). CDR3 size: 13 residues. Sequencing was performed on PBMCs. The chain carries TRBV15 and TRBJ1-5; D is uncertain. This receptor was taken from a woman aged 40 to 55 in good health and CMV-seropositive. The CDR3, as DNA: TGTGCCACCAGCAGAGATTTAGTTGAGCCCCAGCATTTT. Translating gives CATSRDLVEPQHF.